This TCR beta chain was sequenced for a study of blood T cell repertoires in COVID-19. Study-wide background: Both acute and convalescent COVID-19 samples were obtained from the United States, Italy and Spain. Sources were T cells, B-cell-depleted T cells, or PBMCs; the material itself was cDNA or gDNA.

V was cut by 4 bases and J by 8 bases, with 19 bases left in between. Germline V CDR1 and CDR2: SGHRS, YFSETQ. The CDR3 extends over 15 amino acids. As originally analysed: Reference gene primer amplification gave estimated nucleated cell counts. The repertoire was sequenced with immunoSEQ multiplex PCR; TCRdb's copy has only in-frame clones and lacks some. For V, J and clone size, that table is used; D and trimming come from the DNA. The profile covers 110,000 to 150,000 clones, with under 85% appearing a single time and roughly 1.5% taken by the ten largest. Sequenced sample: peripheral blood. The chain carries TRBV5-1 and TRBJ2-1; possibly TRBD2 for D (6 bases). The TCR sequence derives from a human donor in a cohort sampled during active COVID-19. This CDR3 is CASSVGLQIGYEQFF. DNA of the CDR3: TGCGCCAGCAGCGTCGGACTACAAATAGGGTATGAGCAGTTCTTC.